This paragraph reports one T cell receptor beta chain. Its specificity is not known. TCRdb processed the 5' RACE reads anew with MiXCR; each CDR3 protein has one entry. The table shows 9,000 to 9,500 distinct CDR3 sequences, with roughly half occurring only once. Regarding the study as a whole: Tumor Tregs overlapped most with tumor, then blood, naive CD4+ cells.

The CDR3 totals 16 residues. Between the trimmed V and J ends, which lost 4 bases and 0 bases, there was a span of 15 bases. The germline V gene has CDR1 MNHEY and CDR2 SMNVEV (reference sequence). Tregs were sorted as CD4+CD25+CD127-/low cells. The V gene is TRBV27, the J gene TRBJ1-2; possible D gene TRBD1, 5 bases. This TCR derives from a female donor with breast cancer. What was sequenced was Tregs sorted from a lymph node. This CDR3 is CASSSRNSGTNYGYTF. CDR3 DNA sequence: TGTGCCAGCAGTTCGAGGAATTCAGGGACTAACTATGGCTACACCTTC.